What follows is one T cell receptor beta chain and its context. Its antigen remains unidentified. This record comes from a study of blood T cells in healthy people across ages. From germline, CDR1 is SQVTM and CDR2 ANQGSEA. CDR3 length: 13 residues. V lost 3 bases and J 7 bases, leaving 13 bases between the germline ends. Russia was home to the donors, healthy Caucasian individuals aged roughly 6 to 90. Study results and caveats: It was not possible, with unsorted PBMCs, to conclusively compare naive and antigen-experienced cells.

A second about 7 to 12 cycle PCR used barcoded and J-beta primers. CDR3-containing paired-end reads numbered at least 2.5 million in each sample. TCRdb analysed the 5' RACE reads with MiXCR anew, one entry per CDR3 protein. The sample shows over 950,000 distinct CDR3 sequences, around 54% of them seen only once. This TCR was sampled from a woman aged 55-69 years in good health. The sequencing input was blood. This chain uses TRBV29-1 with TRBJ2-1; tentative D call: TRBD1 (5 bases). The DNA for the CDR3 is TGCAGCGTTGACAGGGCCAGCCTGAATGAGCAGTTCTTC. Translation gives CSVDRASLNEQFF.